This entry describes one TCR beta chain. Its antigen is unknown. Profiling relied on immunoSEQ multiplex PCR, and the TCRdb table lists in-frame clones only, not all of them. The table records about 36,000 clones, around 85% of them present only once. The sample belongs to a study of T cells in localized non-small cell lung cancer. General study findings and limits: Only one tumor region was sequenced, so heterogeneity remains possible. Uninvolved adjacent lung had the highest recorded T cell clonality, with tumor below it. Turning up in adjacent lung were a median approximately 60 of the top 100 tumor clones.

This specimen consisted of peripheral blood, obtained before any cancer treatment. The receptor was derived from a woman between 40 and 69 years old with stage I lung adenocarcinoma.

CDR3 coding DNA: TGTGCCAGCTCACCGGGTAACAGGGGGAGTGGCTACACCTTC. It yields the protein CASSPGNRGSGYTF. The V and J genes are TRBV18 and TRBJ1-2, with 8 bases fitting TRBD1. Germline-derived CDR1 and CDR2 are KGHSH and LQKENI. J was trimmed by 7 bases and V by 3 bases; bases with no gene match: 7. The length of the CDR3 is 14 residues. Full variable domain (rest looked up from reference TRBV18 and TRBJ1-2): NAGVMQNPRHLVRRRGQEARLRCSPMKGHSHVYWYRQLPEEGLKFMVYLQKENIIDESGMPKERFSAEFPKEGPSILRIQQVVRGDSAAYFCASSPGNRGSGYTFGSGTRLTVV.